Listed below are T cell receptor beta chains from one sample, sequenced in a study of radiotherapy plus CTLA-4 blockade in lung cancer. This table comes from immunoSEQ multiplex PCR, and its TCRdb copy is limited to in-frame clones, with some not included. The data hold about 47,000 clones, with approximately 76% observed a single time. This specimen was peripheral blood, taken from a patient treated with radiotherapy plus ipilimumab. The origin of the receptors is a human donor with non-small cell lung cancer who had stable disease on radiotherapy plus ipilimumab. CDR3s include the opening cysteine and the closing phenylalanine or tryptophan. Fields, in order: CDR3 length, J gene, clone size, V gene, D gene, CDR3 DNA, CDR3 protein. A D gene is named only where the DNA matches it firmly. Size is stated for part of the rows, as once, few or many counts, or as a class when the clone is expanded.

15,TRBJ2-7,.,TRBV7-9,TRBD1,TGTGCCAGCAGCAGAATGGACAGGTTCTCCTACGAGCAGTACTTC,CASSRMDRFSYEQYF
15,TRBJ2-5,.,TRBV2,.,TGTGCCAGCCAGCTAATTCGGAGGGGCCAAGAGACCCAGTACTTC,CASQLIRRGQETQYF
13,TRBJ2-4,.,TRBV28,.,TGTGCCAGCAGTCTAGACGTCAAAAACATTCAGTACTTC,CASSLDVKNIQYF
15,TRBJ2-5,.,TRBV9,TRBD2,TGTGCCAGCAGCGGGAATAGCGGGGGAGGTGGGACCCAGTACTTC,CASSGNSGGGGTQYF
15,TRBJ1-4,.,TRBV6-5,.,TGTGCCAGCAGTTATAAGGGGGCAACTAATGAAAAACTGTTTTTT,CASSYKGATNEKLFF
11,TRBJ2-7,.,TRBV6-6,.,TGTGCCAGCCAGGGTTTGGACGAGCAGTACTTC,CASQGLDEQYF
16,TRBJ1-2,.,TRBV7-2,.,TGTGCCAGCAGCCGCGGGTCGACAGTTATAGGTTCCGGCTACACCTTC,CASSRGSTVIGSGYTF
12,TRBJ1-6,.,TRBV28,.,TGTGCCAGCAGTTTGTTAGATTCACCCCTCCACTTT,CASSLLDSPLHF
15,TRBJ2-1,.,TRBV9,TRBD1,TGTGCCAGCAGCACACCAGGGGGCACGTACAATGAGCAGTTCTTC,CASSTPGGTYNEQFF
16,TRBJ1-2,few,TRBV7-6,.,TGTGCCAGCAGCTTAGATGGGTTCCAGTCAGGCTATGGCTACACCTTC,CASSLDGFQSGYGYTF
16,TRBJ1-1,.,TRBV11-2,.,TGTGCCAGCAGCTTACAACTTGACAGCTTGAACACTGAAGCTTTCTTT,CASSLQLDSLNTEAFF
15,TRBJ2-7,.,TRBV9,TRBD1,TGTGCCAGCAGCCCCCGGACAGGGTACCCCTACGAGCAGTACTTC,CASSPRTGYPYEQYF
13,TRBJ1-4,few,TRBV9,.,TGTGCCAGCAGCGACGGGCCATGGGACGAACTGTTTTTT,CASSDGPWDELFF
15,TRBJ2-5,.,TRBV5-1,.,TGCGCCAGCAGCGCCGGGACCCTTGCTTTTCAGACCCAGTACTTC,CASSAGTLAFQTQYF
14,TRBJ2-3,.,TRBV7-2,TRBD1,TGTGCCAGCACCCCGGGACAGGGATCAGATACGCAGTATTTT,CASTPGQGSDTQYF
11,TRBJ2-7,once,TRBV11-2,.,TGTGCCAGCAGCTTCTCCTCCGAGCAGTACTTC,CASSFSSEQYF
12,TRBJ1-2,.,TRBV6-5,.,TGTGCCAGCAGTCACCCAGTCGGTGGCTACACCTTC,CASSHPVGGYTF
12,TRBJ1-4,.,TRBV19,.,TGTGCCAGTAGAGGGGGTAATGAAAAACTGTTTTTT,CASRGGNEKLFF
15,TRBJ2-7,few,TRBV19,.,TGTGCCAGTAGTGGAGGGGACACTAGTTTCTACGAGCAGTACTTC,CASSGGDTSFYEQYF
14,TRBJ2-5,.,TRBV5-4,.,TGTGCCAGCAGCCCCCAGGGGGGGCTCGGGACCCAGTACTTC,CASSPQGGLGTQYF
13,TRBJ1-2,.,TRBV6-5,.,TGTGCCAGCAGTTACTTCGACACGTATGGCTACACCTTC,CASSYFDTYGYTF
12,TRBJ2-7,.,TRBV10-3,.,TGTGCCATCAGTTTGAATCAGGGTAGCCTTTTTTTC,CAISLNQGSLFF
15,TRBJ1-2,.,TRBV5-4,TRBD1,TGTGCCAGCAGCTTGGCTCTGGACAGGGACTATGGCTACACCTTC,CASSLALDRDYGYTF
15,TRBJ1-4,.,TRBV9,.,TGTGCCAGCAGCGTAGGGGGGGCAACTAATGAAAAACTGTTTTTT,CASSVGGATNEKLFF
15,TRBJ1-5,.,TRBV28,.,TGTGCCAGCAGTTTAGTCGGCAGTGTCGGTCAGCCCCAGCATTTT,CASSLVGSVGQPQHF
18,TRBJ1-1,.,TRBV5-4,TRBD1,TGTGCCAGCAGCTCCGGGACAGGGCACCTAGGAGGATACACTGAAGCTTTCTTT,CASSSGTGHLGGYTEAFF